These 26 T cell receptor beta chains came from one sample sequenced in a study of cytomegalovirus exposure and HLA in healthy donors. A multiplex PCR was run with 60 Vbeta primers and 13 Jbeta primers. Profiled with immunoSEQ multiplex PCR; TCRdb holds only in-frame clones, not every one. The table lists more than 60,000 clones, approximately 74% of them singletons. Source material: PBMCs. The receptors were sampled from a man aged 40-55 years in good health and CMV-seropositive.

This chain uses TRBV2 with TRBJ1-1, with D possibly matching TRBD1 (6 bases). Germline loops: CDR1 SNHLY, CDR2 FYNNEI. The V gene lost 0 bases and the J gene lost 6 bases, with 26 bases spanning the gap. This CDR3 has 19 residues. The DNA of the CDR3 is TGTGCCAGCAGTGAAGCCGTTATAGGCCCAGGACAGTTCAAGTCTGAAGCTTTCTTT. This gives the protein CASSEAVIGPGQFKSEAFF.

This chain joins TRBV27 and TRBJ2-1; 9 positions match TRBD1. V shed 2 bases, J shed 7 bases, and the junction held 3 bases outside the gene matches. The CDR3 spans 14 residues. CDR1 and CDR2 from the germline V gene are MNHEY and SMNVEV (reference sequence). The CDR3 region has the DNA TGTGCCAGCAGTTTAGGACAGGGGAGGAATGAGCAGTTCTTC. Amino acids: CASSLGQGRNEQFF.

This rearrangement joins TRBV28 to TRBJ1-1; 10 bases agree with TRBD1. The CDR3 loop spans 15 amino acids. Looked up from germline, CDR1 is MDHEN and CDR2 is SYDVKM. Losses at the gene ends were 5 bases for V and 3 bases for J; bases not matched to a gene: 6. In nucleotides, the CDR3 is TGTGCCAGCAGTGACAGACAGGGGGCAGACACTGAAGCTTTCTTT. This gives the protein CASSDRQGADTEAFF.

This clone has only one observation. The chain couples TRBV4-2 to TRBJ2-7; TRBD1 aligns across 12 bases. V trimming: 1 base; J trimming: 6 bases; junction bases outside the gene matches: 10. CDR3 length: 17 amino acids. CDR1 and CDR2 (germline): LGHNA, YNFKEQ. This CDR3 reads CASSQVNPGQGATEQYF. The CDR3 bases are TGTGCCAGCAGCCAAGTCAACCCGGGACAGGGGGCCACCGAGCAGTACTTC.

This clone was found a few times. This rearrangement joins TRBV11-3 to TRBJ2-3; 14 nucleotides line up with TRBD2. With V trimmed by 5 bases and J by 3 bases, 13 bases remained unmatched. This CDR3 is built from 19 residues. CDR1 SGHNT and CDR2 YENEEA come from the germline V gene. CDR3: CASSAGLAGVPRRTDTQYF. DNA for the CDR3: TGTGCCAGCAGCGCGGGACTAGCGGGAGTTCCTCGGCGTACAGATACGCAGTATTTT.

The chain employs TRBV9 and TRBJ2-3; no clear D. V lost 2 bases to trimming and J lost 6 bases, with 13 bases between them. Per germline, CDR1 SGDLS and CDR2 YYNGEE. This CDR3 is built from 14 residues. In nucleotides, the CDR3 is TGTGCCAGCAGCGTTATGGTAGCCACGGATACGCAGTATTTT. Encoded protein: CASSVMVATDTQYF.

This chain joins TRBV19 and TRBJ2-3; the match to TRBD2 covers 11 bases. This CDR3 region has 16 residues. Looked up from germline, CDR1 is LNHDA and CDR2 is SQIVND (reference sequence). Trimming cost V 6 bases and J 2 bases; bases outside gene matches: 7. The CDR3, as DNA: TGTGCCAGTAGGGGCTTAGCGGGGGGGGTCACAGATACGCAGTATTTT. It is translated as CASRGLAGGVTDTQYF. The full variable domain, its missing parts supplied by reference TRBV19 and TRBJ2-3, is DGGITQSPKYLFRKEGQNVTLSCEQNLNHDAMYWYRQDPGQGLRLIYYSQIVNDFQKGDIAEGYSVSREKKESFPLTVTSAQKNPTAFYLCASRGLAGGVTDTQYFGPGTRLTVL.

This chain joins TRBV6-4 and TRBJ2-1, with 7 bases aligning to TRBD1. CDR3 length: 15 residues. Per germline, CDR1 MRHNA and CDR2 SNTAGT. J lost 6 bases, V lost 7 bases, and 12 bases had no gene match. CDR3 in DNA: TGTGCCAGCACCCCAAGGCAGGGGGTATGCAATGAGCAGTTCTTC. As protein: CASTPRQGVCNEQFF.

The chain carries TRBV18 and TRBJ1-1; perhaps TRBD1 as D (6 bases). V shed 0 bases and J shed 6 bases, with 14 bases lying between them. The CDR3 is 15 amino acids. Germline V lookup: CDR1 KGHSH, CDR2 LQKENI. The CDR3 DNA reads TGTGCCAGCTCACCACCGGTCAGGGGTAGGGCTGAAGCTTTCTTT. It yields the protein CASSPPVRGRAEAFF.

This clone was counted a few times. The CDR3 protein is CASSLAKGRETQYF. The CDR3 region has the DNA TGCGCCAGCAGCTTGGCTAAGGGGCGGGAGACCCAGTACTTC. This rearrangement joins TRBV5-1 to TRBJ2-5; weak D call: TRBD1 (5 bases). CDR3 length: 14 amino acids. Germline-derived CDR1 and CDR2 are SGHRS and YFSETQ. The V gene lost 0 bases and the J gene lost 5 bases, with 11 bases spanning the gap.

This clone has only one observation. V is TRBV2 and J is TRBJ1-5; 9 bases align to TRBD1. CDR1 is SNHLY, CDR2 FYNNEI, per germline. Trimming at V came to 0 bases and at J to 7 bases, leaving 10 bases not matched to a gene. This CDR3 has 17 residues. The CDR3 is CASSEAEGGTGKQPQHF. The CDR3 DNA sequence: TGTGCCAGCAGTGAAGCGGAAGGGGGGACAGGGAAACAGCCCCAGCATTTT.

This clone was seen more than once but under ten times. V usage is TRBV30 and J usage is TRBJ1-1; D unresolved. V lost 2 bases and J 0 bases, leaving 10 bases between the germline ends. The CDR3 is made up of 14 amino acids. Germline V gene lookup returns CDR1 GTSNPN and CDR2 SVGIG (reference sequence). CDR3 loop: CAWSQQTVNTEAFF. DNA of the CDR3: TGTGCCTGGAGTCAACAGACCGTGAACACTGAAGCTTTCTTT. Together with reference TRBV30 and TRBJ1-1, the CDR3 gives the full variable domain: SQTIHQWPATLVQPVGSPLSLECTVEGTSNPNLYWYRQAAGRGLQLLFYSVGIGQISSEVPQNLSASRPQDRQFILSSKKLLLSDSGFYLCAWSQQTVNTEAFFGQGTRLTVV.

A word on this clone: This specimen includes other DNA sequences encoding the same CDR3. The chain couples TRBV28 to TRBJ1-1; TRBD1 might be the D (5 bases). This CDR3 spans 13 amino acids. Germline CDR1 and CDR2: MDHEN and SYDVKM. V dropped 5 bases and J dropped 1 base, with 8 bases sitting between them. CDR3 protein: CASSLTGNTEAFF. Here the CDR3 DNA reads TGTGCCAGCAGTCTTACAGGGAACACTGAAGCTTTCTTT.

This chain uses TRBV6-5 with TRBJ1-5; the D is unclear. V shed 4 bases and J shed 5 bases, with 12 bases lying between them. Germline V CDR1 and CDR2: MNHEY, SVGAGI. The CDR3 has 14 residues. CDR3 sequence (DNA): TGTGCCAGCAGTTCACGGTCGGGAGATCAGCCCCAGCATTTT. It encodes CASSSRSGDQPQHF.

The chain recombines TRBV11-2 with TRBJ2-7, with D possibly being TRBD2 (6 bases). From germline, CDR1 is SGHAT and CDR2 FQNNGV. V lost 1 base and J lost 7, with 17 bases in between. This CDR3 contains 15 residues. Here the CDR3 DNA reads TGTGCCAGCAGCTTAGTTATTAACATAGGGAGGGAGCAGTACTTC. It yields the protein CASSLVINIGREQYF.

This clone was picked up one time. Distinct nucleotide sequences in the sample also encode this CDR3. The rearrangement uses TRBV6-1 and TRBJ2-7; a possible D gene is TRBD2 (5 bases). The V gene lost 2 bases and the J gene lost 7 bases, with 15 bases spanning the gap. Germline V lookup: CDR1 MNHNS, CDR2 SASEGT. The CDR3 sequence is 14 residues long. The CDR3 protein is CASSERGYVEEQYF. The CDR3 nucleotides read TGTGCCAGCAGTGAACGAGGGTATGTGGAGGAGCAGTACTTC.

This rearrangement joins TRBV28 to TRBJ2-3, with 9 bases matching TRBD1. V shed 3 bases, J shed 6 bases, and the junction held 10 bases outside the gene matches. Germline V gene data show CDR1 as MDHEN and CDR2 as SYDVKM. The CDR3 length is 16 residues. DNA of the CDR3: TGTGCCAGCAGTTTGGCCGGGACAGGGATATGGGATACGCAGTATTTT. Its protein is CASSLAGTGIWDTQYF.

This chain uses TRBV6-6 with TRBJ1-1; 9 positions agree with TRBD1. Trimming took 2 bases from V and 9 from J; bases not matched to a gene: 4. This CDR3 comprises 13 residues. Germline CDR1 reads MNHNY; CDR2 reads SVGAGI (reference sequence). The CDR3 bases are TGTGCCAGCAGTTACCGGGACAGGGAGAAAGCTTTCTTT. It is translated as CASSYRDREKAFF.

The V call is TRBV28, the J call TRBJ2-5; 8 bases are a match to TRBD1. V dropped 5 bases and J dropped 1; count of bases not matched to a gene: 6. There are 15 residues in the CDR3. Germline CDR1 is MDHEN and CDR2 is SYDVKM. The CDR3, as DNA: TGTGCCAGCAGTCTAGAGGGACAGGTCCAAGAGACCCAGTACTTC. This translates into CASSLEGQVQETQYF.

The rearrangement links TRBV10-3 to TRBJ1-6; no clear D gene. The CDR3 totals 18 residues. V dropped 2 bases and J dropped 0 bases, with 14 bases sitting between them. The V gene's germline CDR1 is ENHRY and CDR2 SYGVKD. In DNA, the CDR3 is TGTGCCATCAGTGAGGGACTGAGGACTAGCTCCTATAATTCACCCCTCCACTTT. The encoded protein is CAISEGLRTSSYNSPLHF.

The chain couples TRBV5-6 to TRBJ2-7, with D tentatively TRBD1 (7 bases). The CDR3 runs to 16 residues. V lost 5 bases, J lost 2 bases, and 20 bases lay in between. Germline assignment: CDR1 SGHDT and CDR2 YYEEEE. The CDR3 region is CASSSSGGLSTYEQYF. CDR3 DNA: TGTGCCAGCAGTTCCTCAGGGGGGTTATCCACCTACGAGCAGTACTTC.

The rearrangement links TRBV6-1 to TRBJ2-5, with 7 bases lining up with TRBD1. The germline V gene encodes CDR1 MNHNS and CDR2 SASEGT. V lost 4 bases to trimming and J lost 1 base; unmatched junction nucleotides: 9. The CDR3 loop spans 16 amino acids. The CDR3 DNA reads TGTGCCAGCAGTGCAGGGGGTTGGGGACCCCAAGAGACCCAGTACTTC. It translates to CASSAGGWGPQETQYF.

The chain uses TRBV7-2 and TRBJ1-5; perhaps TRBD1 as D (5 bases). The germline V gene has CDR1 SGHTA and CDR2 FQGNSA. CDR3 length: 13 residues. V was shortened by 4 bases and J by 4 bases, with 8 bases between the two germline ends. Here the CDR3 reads CASSSDRNQPQHF. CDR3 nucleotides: TGTGCCAGCAGCTCCGACAGAAATCAGCCCCAGCATTTT. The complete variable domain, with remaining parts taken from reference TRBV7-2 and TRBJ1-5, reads GAGVSQSPSNKVTEKGKDVELRCDPISGHTALYWYRQSLGQGLEFLIYFQGNSAPDKSGLPSDRFSAERTGGSVSTLTIQRTQQEDSAVYLCASSSDRNQPQHFGDGTRLSIL.

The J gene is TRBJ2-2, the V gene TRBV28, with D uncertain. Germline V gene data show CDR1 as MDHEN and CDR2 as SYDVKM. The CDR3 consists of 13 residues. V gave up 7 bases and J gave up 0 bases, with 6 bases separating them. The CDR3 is CASTNSNTGELFF. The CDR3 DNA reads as TGTGCCAGCACCAATTCGAACACCGGGGAGCTGTTTTTT.

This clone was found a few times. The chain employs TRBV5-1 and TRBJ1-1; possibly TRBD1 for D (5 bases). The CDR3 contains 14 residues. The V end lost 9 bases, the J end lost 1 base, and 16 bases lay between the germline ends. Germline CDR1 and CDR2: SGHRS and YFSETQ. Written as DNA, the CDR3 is TGCGCCACCAAAGGGGCGGAAAAGAACACTGAAGCTTTCTTT. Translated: CATKGAEKNTEAFF.

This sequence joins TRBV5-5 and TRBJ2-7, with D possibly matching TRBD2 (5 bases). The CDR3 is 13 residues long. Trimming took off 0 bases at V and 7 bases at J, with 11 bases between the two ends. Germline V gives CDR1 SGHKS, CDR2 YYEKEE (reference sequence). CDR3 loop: CASSLGAPGEQYF. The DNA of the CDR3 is TGTGCCAGCAGCTTGGGAGCCCCGGGGGAGCAGTACTTC.